Shown below are 14 T cell receptor beta chains from a single sample sequenced in a study of post-analysis software for immune sequencing data. Study-level results: Relative to controls, patients had about five TRBV segments at higher frequency, with TRBV5-6, TRBV5-1 and TRBV20-1 among these.

TCR beta cDNA libraries included unique molecular identifiers. In TCRdb, the PCR reads were re-called with MiXCR into one record per CDR3 protein. The profile covers roughly 800,000 distinct CDR3 sequences, with about 43% appearing a single time and 4% to 5% taken by the ten largest. Their antigens remain unidentified. The sequenced sample consisted of blood. Receptors were obtained from a girl aged 5 to 17 with multiple sclerosis.

This clonotype was counted only a few times. The chain joins TRBV5-1 to TRBJ2-1; 7 bases fit TRBD2. J lost 8 bases, V lost 2 bases, and 10 bases had no gene match. Germline loops: CDR1 SGHRS, CDR2 YFSETQ. This CDR3 contains 15 residues. CDR3 residues: CASSFIGLAADEQFF. In DNA form, the CDR3 reads TGCGCCAGCAGCTTTATCGGCCTAGCGGCCGATGAGCAGTTCTTC. Based on the CDR3 plus reference TRBV5-1 and TRBJ2-1, the full variable domain is KAGVTQTPRYLIKTRGQQVTLSCSPISGHRSVSWYQQTPGQGLQFLFEYFSETQRNKGNFPGRFSGRQFSNSRSEMNVSTLELGDSALYLCASSFIGLAADEQFFGPGTRLTVL.

A remark on this clonotype: It is likely a read error, because the conserved phenylalanine at the end of the CDR3 is missing. The CDR3 DNA is TGTGCCAGCAGGCTACTAGCGGGAGCACTCACAGATACGCAGTATTAT. Its translation is CASRLLAGALTDTQYY. The rearrangement links TRBV6-1 to TRBJ2-3; 11 bases map to TRBD2. This CDR3 is 16 amino acids long. Germline lookup yields CDR1 MNHNS and CDR2 SASEGT. V shed 6 bases, J shed 2 bases, and the junction held 7 bases outside the gene matches.

This clonotype was detected a few times. This sequence joins TRBV29-1 and TRBJ2-6; the match to TRBD1 covers 7 bases. The CDR3 consists of 15 residues. J lost 0 bases, V lost 7 bases, and 6 bases had no gene match. Germline CDR1 reads SQVTM; CDR2 reads ANQGSEA. The CDR3 is CSARTGDSGANVLTF. CDR3 nucleotide sequence: TGCAGCGCCCGAACAGGGGACTCTGGGGCCAACGTCCTGACTTTC.

In its sample, this clonotype was seen a few times. The gene calls are TRBV9 and TRBJ2-3; TRBD2 matches 11 bases. Germline V lookup: CDR1 SGDLS, CDR2 YYNGEE. CDR3 length: 16 residues. V shed 3 bases and J 4 bases; nucleotides not matched to a gene: 7. The CDR3 nucleotides read TGTGCCAGCAGCGCCCGTAGCGGGAGGGACGCAGATACGCAGTATTTT. It codes for CASSARSGRDADTQYF. Full variable domain (missing parts from reference TRBV9 and TRBJ2-3): DSGVTQTPKHLITATGQRVTLRCSPRSGDLSVYWYQQSLDQGLQFLIQYYNGEERAKGNILERFSAQQFPDLHSELNLSSLELGDSALYFCASSARSGRDADTQYFGPGTRLTVL.

This chain joins TRBV28 and TRBJ2-5; 7 bases match TRBD2. Losses at the gene ends were 8 bases for V and 11 bases for J; bases not matched to a gene: 11. Germline V gives CDR1 MDHEN, CDR2 SYDVKM. The CDR3 runs 12 residues. The CDR3 protein is CASRGRGTQQYF. CDR3 nucleotide sequence: TGTGCCAGCCGAGGGAGGGGTACGCAGCAGTACTTC.

This clonotype was counted between two and nine times. The chain combines TRBV7-6 with TRBJ2-1, with TRBD1 as a possible D gene (5 bases). The germline gives CDR1 SGHVS, CDR2 FNYEAQ. With 3 bases removed from V and 3 bases from J, the gap between germline ends came to 12 bases. This CDR3 contains 15 residues. The DNA of the CDR3 is TGTGCCAGCAGCTTCAGGGTGGTGGGCTACAATGAGCAGTTCTTC. This encodes CASSFRVVGYNEQFF.

The V gene is TRBV29-1, the J gene TRBJ1-4; D is uncertain. Germline values: CDR1 SQVTM, CDR2 ANQGSEA. Trimming shortened V by 6 bases and J by 0 bases, and 11 bases separated the two germline ends. This CDR3 spans 14 amino acids. CDR3 coding DNA: TGCAGCGTACAACAGCCTGCAACTAATGAAAAACTGTTTTTT. Translation: CSVQQPATNEKLFF.

This chain connects TRBV29-1 to TRBJ2-5; D is unclear. The V end was cut by 4 bases, the J end by 2 bases, with 11 bases between. The CDR3 spans 13 residues. Germline CDR1 reads SQVTM; CDR2 reads ANQGSEA. CDR3 residues: CSVGVRLQETQYF. Written as DNA, the CDR3 is TGCAGCGTTGGTGTACGGCTACAAGAGACCCAGTACTTC.

To note about this clonotype: A much larger clonotype is one base distant, so this may be a read error. The chain joins TRBV6-5 to TRBJ2-4; 7 bases line up with TRBD1. The DNA end favors TRBJ2-7, so the J call may be wrong. This CDR3 is built from 13 residues. Germline V lookup: CDR1 MNHEY, CDR2 SVGAGI. This CDR3 reads CASSYYRGYEQYF. CDR3 DNA sequence: TGTGCCAGCAGTTACTACAGGGGCTACGAGCAGTACTTC.

This clonotype came up many times. The chain has TRBV29-1 and TRBJ2-7; D ambiguous. In germline, CDR1 is SQVTM, CDR2 ANQGSEA. CDR3 length: 12 residues. Between the trimmed V and J ends, which lost 0 bases and 0 bases, there was a span of 3 bases. The CDR3 DNA sequence: TGCAGCGTTGAAGAGGGCTCCTACGAGCAGTACTTC. Translation gives CSVEEGSYEQYF.

The chain recombines TRBV6-6 with TRBJ2-1, with 7 positions matching TRBD2. Trimming took 6 bases from V and 7 from J; bases not matched to a gene: 9. CDR1 is MNHNY, CDR2 SVGAGI, per germline (reference sequence). This CDR3 is 14 amino acids long. CDR3 region: CASSGWEGRNEQFF. The CDR3 nucleotides read TGTGCCAGCAGCGGGTGGGAGGGAAGGAATGAGCAGTTCTTC.

Regarding this clonotype: A junction end diverges from the germline sequence, so it may reflect a read error. The DNA of the CDR3 is TGTGTCAGCAGCGCGGCGGGGGTAGGCACAGATACGCAGTATTTT. Protein product: CVSSAAGVGTDTQYF. V is TRBV9 and J is TRBJ2-3; TRBD2 agrees at 7 bases. Germline assignment: CDR1 SGDLS and CDR2 YYNGEE. The CDR3 is made up of 15 amino acids. The full variable domain, with the rest looked up from reference TRBV9 and TRBJ2-3, is DSGVTQTPKHLITATGQRVTLRCSPRSGDLSVYWYQQSLDQGLQFLIQYYNGEERAKGNILERFSAQQFPDLHSELNLSSLELGDSALYFCVSSAAGVGTDTQYFGPGTRLTVL.

This clonotype was seen a handful of times. The chain recombines TRBV6-6 with TRBJ2-3; no reliable D call. The CDR3 has 17 amino acids. V lost 0 bases to trimming and J lost 3 bases, with 16 bases between them. Germline V CDR1 and CDR2: MNHNY, SVGAGI (reference sequence). CDR3 protein: CASSYSAPRTSTDTQYF. Written as DNA, the CDR3 is TGTGCCAGCAGTTACTCTGCCCCCCGAACGAGTACAGATACGCAGTATTTT.

The CDR3 bases are TGTGCCAGCAGCGATATCGGCGGGGCTAGCGGGATTTATGAGCAGTTCTTC. It codes for CASSDIGGASGIYEQFF. The V call is TRBV3-1, the J call TRBJ2-1; 9 positions agree with TRBD2. V shed 5 bases and J 8 bases; nucleotides not matched to a gene: 16. Germline V gene lookup returns CDR1 LGHDT and CDR2 YNNKEL (reference sequence). The CDR3 spans 17 residues.